This TCR beta chain emerged from a study of cytomegalovirus exposure and HLA in healthy donors. Findings and caveats of the study: Of the V segments, some could not be distinguished, including TRBV6-2 and TRBV6-3, and were excluded. An analysis was carried out at a later point. It showed that HLA-associated TCR beta chains were more clonally expanded than equally common non-associated chains. A later analysis found TCR association rates differed by HLA locus, highest for DRB1 and lowest for HLA-C. When the data were analyzed later, several of the most significant clusters appeared to be linked to common viral pathogens.

With respect to this clone: Its antigen is still unknown.

In the PCR, 60 Vbeta and 13 Jbeta primers were used. The assay was immunoSEQ multiplex PCR, and TCRdb's table has in-frame clones only and misses some. The top ten clones hold 2% to 2.5% of a sample with approximately 260,000 clones, approximately 85% of them seen once. The CDR3 has 14 residues. The V gene's germline CDR1 is MDHEN and CDR2 SYDVKM. Germline trimming cut 6 bases from V and 6 bases from J; bases unmatched to any gene: 5. Sequences were obtained from PBMCs. The receptor comes from a woman aged 40 to 55 in good health and CMV-seropositive. The chain recombines TRBV28 with TRBJ2-7; 13 bases align to TRBD2. The CDR3 here is CASSKGLAGTEQYF. In DNA, the CDR3 is TGTGCCAGCAGCAAGGGACTAGCGGGAACCGAGCAGTACTTC.